These T cell receptor beta chains were read from a single sample in a study of blood T cell repertoires in COVID-19. Using immunoSEQ multiplex PCR, the repertoire was profiled, and TCRdb retains in-frame clones only, with some absent. The sample has 150,000 to 200,000 clones, about 85% seen once. The specimen sequenced was peripheral blood. The source is a human donor with acute or convalescent COVID-19. The donor label of this sample is uncertain. CDR3s include the opening cysteine and the closing phenylalanine or tryptophan. The D gene is left open where the match is weak. Clone size is shown for a subset of rows, as once, few, many or a class of expanded clone.

many TRBJ2-6 . TRBV28 CASKGSRLGRGSGANVLTF TGTGCCAGCAAGGGGTCTAGGTTGGGGCGAGGCTCTGGGGCCAACGTCCTGACTTTC
once TRBJ2-1 TRBD2 TRBV3-1/TRBV3-2 CASSQGSSGGLSYNEQFF TGTGCCAGCAGCCAGGGCTCTAGCGGGGGCCTCTCCTACAATGAGCAGTTCTTC
. TRBJ2-7 TRBD1 TRBV11-3 CASLRDRGYEQYF TGTGCCAGTCTTCGGGACAGGGGCTACGAGCAGTACTTC
. TRBJ2-1 TRBD1 TRBV3-1/TRBV3-2 CASSKRTGGFYNEQFF TGTGCCAGCAGCAAAAGGACAGGGGGATTCTACAATGAGCAGTTCTTC
. TRBJ1-3 . TRBV30 CAWSVTGRNTIYF TGTGCCTGGAGTGTAACAGGGCGAAACACCATATATTTT
. TRBJ2-1 . TRBV4-3 CASSPEVGRGSYNEQFF TGCGCCAGCAGCCCAGAGGTGGGCAGGGGCTCCTACAATGAGCAGTTCTTC
. TRBJ1-2 TRBD1 TRBV2 CASSPTRQGANSYGYTF TGTGCCAGCAGTCCCACCCGACAGGGGGCGAACTCCTATGGCTACACCTTC
. TRBJ1-2 TRBD1 TRBV28 CASISGQGSYGYTF TGTGCCAGCATATCAGGACAGGGCTCCTATGGCTACACCTTC
. TRBJ1-3 TRBD1 TRBV30 CAWSLGTGRRFSGNTIYF TGTGCCTGGAGTCTTGGGACAGGGAGAAGATTCTCTGGAAACACCATATATTTT
. TRBJ1-5 . TRBV4-1 CASSQSPRNQPQHF TGCGCCAGCAGCCAAAGCCCCCGGAATCAGCCCCAGCATTTT
few TRBJ1-2 TRBD1 TRBV9 CASSVAGTGPNGYTF TGTGCCAGCAGCGTAGCGGGGACAGGTCCCAATGGCTACACCTTC
. TRBJ1-2 TRBD1 TRBV9 CASSENLRTGKTYGYTF TGTGCCAGCAGCGAGAACCTACGGACAGGGAAAACCTATGGCTACACCTTC
. TRBJ1-6 . TRBV7-9 CASSLVPAGGANSPLHF TGTGCCAGCAGCTTAGTACCGGCGGGAGGGGCTAATTCACCCCTCCACTTT
. TRBJ2-2 TRBD2 TRBV7-2 CASSLFGRGEAGELFF TGTGCCAGCAGCTTATTCGGGCGGGGGGAAGCCGGGGAGCTGTTTTTT
. TRBJ2-6 . TRBV12-3/TRBV12-4 CASRTGGANVLTF TGTGCCAGCAGAACGGGTGGGGCCAACGTCCTGACTTTC
. TRBJ1-5 . TRBV7-4 CASSLEGDGLSDAHF TGTGCCAGCAGCTTAGAGGGGGACGGTTTGAGCGACGCGCATTTT
. TRBJ1-6 . TRBV6-5 CASTNRHSPLHF TGTGCCAGCACGAACAGACATTCACCCCTCCACTTT
. TRBJ1-5 . TRBV28 CASRGQPQDSNQPQHF TGTGCCAGCAGGGGACAACCTCAAGATAGCAATCAGCCCCAGCATTTT
. TRBJ2-3 TRBD2 TRBV6-2/TRBV6-3 CASSLGLTSGTDTQYF TGTGCCAGCAGTTTGGGTCTGACTAGCGGCACAGATACGCAGTATTTT
. TRBJ1-4 . TRBV5-1 CASSPRVGGQNEKLFF TGCGCCAGCAGCCCACGCGTTGGGGGCCAGAATGAAAAACTGTTTTTT
. TRBJ1-1 TRBD1 TRBV6-5 CASSTRTGRTEAFF TGTGCCAGCAGCACCAGGACAGGGAGGACTGAAGCTTTCTTT
. TRBJ1-3 . TRBV14 CASSQDYRGNTIYF TGTGCCAGCAGCCAAGATTACAGGGGAAACACCATATATTTT
. TRBJ2-1 . TRBV7-3 CASSKNGGYNEQFF TGTGCCAGCAGCAAAAACGGGGGTTACAATGAGCAGTTCTTC
. TRBJ1-2 . TRBV19 CVPWTDDGYTF TGTGTTCCATGGACAGACGATGGCTACACCTTC
. TRBJ1-6 . TRBV2 CASSDRGEVAPLHF TGTGCCAGCAGTGACAGGGGCGAAGTCGCACCCCTCCACTTT
few TRBJ1-4 TRBD1 TRBV7-6 CASSPWTGGEVEKLFF TGTGCCAGCAGCCCCTGGACAGGGGGCGAGGTTGAAAAACTGTTTTTT
. TRBJ1-2 TRBD1 TRBV9 CASSAVDREYGYGYTF TGTGCCAGCAGCGCAGTGGACAGGGAATATGGCTATGGCTACACCTTC
once TRBJ1-4 TRBD1 TRBV2 CASSEWTGTEKLFF TGTGCCAGCAGTGAATGGACAGGGACTGAAAAACTGTTTTTT
. TRBJ1-1 . TRBV18 CASSPRVSENTEAFF TGTGCCAGCTCCCCCCGGGTCTCCGAGAACACTGAAGCTTTCTTT
. TRBJ1-6 . TRBV7-8 CASSLVQGNSPLHF TGTGCCAGCAGCTTAGTACAGGGTAATTCACCCCTCCACTTT
. TRBJ2-3 . TRBV12-5 CASGNPRVVGTDTQYF TGTGCTAGTGGTAACCCCAGGGTGGTCGGCACAGATACGCAGTATTTT
. TRBJ1-2 . TRBV5-8 CASSFHRVNGYTF TGTGCCAGCAGCTTCCACAGGGTAAACGGCTACACCTTC
. TRBJ1-2 . TRBV28 CASSFVSSNYGYTF TGTGCCAGCAGTTTCGTGAGTTCTAACTATGGCTACACCTTC
once TRBJ2-2 . TRBV27 CASRSTRTANTGELFF TGTGCCAGCAGGTCCACTAGGACCGCGAACACCGGGGAGCTGTTTTTT
. TRBJ1-2 . TRBV6-5 CASSYSVRDYGYTF TGTGCCAGCAGTTACTCGGTCCGAGACTATGGCTACACCTTC
. TRBJ1-6 . TRBV4-1 CASSPISSYNSPLHF TGCGCCAGCAGCCCGATTAGCTCCTATAATTCACCCCTCCACTTT
. TRBJ1-1 . TRBV5-6 CASSFLVEGRPEAFF TGTGCCAGCAGCTTCCTCGTAGAGGGAAGGCCTGAAGCTTTCTTT